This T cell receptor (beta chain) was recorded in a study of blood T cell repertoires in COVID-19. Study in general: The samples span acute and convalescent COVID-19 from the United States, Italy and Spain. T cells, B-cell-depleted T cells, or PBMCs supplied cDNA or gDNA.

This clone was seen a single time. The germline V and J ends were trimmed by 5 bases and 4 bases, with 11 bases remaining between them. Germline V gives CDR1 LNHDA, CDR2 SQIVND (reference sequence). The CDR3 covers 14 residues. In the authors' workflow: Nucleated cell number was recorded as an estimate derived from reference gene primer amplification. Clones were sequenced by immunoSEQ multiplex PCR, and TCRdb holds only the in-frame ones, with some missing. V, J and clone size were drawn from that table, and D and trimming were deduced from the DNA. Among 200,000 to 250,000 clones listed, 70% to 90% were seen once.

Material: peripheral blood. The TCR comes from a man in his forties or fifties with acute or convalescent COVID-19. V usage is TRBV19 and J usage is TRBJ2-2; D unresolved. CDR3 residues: CASSSASSTGELFF. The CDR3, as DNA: TGTGCCAGTAGTTCCGCCTCGAGCACCGGGGAGCTGTTTTTT.